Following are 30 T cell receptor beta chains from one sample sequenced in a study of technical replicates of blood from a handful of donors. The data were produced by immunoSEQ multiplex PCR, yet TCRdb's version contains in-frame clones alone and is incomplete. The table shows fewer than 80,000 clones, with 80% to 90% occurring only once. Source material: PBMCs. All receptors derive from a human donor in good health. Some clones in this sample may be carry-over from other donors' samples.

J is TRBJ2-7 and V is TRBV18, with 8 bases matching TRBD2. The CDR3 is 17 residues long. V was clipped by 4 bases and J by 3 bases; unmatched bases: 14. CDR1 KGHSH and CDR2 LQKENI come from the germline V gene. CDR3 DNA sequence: TGTGCCAGCTCACGGACGACATATAGCGGGATTAGCTACGAGCAGTACTTC. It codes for CASSRTTYSGISYEQYF.

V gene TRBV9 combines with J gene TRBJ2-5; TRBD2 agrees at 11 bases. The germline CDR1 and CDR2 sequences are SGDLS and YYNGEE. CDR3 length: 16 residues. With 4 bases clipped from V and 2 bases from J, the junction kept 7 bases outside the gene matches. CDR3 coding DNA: TGTGCCAGCAGCCCCCGACTAGCGGGGACTCAAGAGACCCAGTACTTC. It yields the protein CASSPRLAGTQETQYF.

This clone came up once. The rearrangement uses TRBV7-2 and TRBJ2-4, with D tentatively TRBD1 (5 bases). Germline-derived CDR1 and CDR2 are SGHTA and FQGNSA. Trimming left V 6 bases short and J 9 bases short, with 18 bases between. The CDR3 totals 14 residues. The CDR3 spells CASSLPAGKGIQYF. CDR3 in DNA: TGTGCCAGCAGTCTCCCCGCAGGGAAAGGCATTCAGTACTTC.

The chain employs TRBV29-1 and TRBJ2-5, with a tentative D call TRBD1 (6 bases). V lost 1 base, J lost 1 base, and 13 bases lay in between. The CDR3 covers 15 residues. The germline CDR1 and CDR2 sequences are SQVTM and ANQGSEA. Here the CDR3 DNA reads TGCAGCGTTGAAGGGGCTCTGGGGGCCCAAGAGACCCAGTACTTC. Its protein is CSVEGALGAQETQYF.

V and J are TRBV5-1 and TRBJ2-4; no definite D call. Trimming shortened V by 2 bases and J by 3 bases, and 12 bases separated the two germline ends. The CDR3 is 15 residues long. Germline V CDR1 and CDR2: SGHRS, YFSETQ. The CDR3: CASSFGWSGKNIQYF. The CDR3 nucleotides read TGCGCCAGCAGCTTCGGGTGGTCCGGCAAAAACATTCAGTACTTC.

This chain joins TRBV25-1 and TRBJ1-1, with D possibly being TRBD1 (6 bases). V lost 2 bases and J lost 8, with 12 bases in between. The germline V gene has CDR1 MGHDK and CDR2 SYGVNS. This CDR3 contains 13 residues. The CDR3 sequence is CASSEGGRGEAFF. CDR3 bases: TGTGCCAGCAGTGAAGGGGGGAGGGGGGAAGCTTTCTTT.

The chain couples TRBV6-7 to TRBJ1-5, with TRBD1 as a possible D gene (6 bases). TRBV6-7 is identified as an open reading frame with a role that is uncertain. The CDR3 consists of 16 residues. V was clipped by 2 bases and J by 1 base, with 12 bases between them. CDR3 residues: CASSYPPQGSNQPQHF. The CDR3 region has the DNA TGTGCCAGCAGTTACCCCCCACAGGGAAGCAATCAGCCCCAGCATTTT.

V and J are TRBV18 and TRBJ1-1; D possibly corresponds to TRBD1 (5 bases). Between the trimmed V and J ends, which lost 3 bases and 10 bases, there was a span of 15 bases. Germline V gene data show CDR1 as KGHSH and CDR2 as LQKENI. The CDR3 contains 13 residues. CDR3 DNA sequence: TGTGCCAGCTCACCGATGACAGAGGTACCAGCTTTCTTT. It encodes CASSPMTEVPAFF. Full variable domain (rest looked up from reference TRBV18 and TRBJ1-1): NAGVMQNPRHLVRRRGQEARLRCSPMKGHSHVYWYRQLPEEGLKFMVYLQKENIIDESGMPKERFSAEFPKEGPSILRIQQVVRGDSAAYFCASSPMTEVPAFFGQGTRLTVV.

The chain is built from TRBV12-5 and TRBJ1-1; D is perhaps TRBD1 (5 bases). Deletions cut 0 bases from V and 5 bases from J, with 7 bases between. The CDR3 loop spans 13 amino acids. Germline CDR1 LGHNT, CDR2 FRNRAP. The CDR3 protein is CASGLVRGTEAFF. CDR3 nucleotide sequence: TGTGCTAGTGGTTTGGTAAGGGGAACTGAAGCTTTCTTT.

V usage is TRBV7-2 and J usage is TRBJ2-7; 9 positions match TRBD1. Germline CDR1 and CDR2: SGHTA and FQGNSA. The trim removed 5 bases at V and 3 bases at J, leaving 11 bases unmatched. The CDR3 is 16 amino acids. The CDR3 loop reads CASSTTGTGRIYEQYF. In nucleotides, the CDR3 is TGTGCCAGCAGCACCACCGGGACAGGGCGTATCTACGAGCAGTACTTC.

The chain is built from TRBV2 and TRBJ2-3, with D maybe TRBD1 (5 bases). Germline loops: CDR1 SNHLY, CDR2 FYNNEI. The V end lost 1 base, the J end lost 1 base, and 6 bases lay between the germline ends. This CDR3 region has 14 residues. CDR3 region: CASSEEGRTDTQYF. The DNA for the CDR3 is TGTGCCAGCAGTGAAGAGGGGCGCACAGATACGCAGTATTTT.

The CDR3 is CATQTGGDTEAFF. The CDR3 coding sequence is TGTGCCACCCAAACGGGGGGGGACACTGAAGCTTTCTTT. The rearrangement uses TRBV6-4 and TRBJ1-1; tentative D call: TRBD1 (5 bases). The CDR3 length is 13 residues. Germline assignment: CDR1 MRHNA and CDR2 SNTAGT. V dropped 10 bases and J dropped 3 bases, with 15 bases sitting between them.

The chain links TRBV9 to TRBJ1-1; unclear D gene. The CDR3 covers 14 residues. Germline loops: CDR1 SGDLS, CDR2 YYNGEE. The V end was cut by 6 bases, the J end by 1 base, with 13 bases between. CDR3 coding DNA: TGTGCCAGCACCGCGTCATTAACGAACACTGAAGCTTTCTTT. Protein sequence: CASTASLTNTEAFF.

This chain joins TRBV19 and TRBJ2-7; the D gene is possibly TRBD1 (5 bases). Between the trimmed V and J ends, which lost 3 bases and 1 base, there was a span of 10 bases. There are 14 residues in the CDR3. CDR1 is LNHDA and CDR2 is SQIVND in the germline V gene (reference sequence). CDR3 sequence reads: CASSISSGSYEQYF. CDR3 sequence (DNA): TGTGCCAGTAGTATTAGTTCAGGGTCCTACGAGCAGTACTTC.

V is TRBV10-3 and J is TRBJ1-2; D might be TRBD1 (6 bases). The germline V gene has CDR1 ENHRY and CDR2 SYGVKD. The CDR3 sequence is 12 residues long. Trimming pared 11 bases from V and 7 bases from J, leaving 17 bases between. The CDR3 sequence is CASGAGVGGYTF. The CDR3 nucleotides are TGTGCCTCAGGGGCAGGGGTGGGTGGCTACACCTTC.

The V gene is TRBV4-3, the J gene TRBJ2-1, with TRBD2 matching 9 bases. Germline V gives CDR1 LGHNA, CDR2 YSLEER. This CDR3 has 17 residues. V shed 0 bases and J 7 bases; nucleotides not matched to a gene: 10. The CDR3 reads CASSQDVAGGPLNEQFF. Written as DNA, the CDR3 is TGCGCCAGCAGCCAAGATGTTGCGGGAGGGCCTTTGAATGAGCAGTTCTTC.

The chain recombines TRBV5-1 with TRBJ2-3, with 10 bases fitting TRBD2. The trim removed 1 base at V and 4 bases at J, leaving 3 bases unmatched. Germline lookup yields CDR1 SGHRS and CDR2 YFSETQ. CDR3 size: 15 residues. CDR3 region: CASSLKGLASDTQYF. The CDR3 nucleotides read TGCGCCAGCAGCTTGAAGGGACTAGCGTCAGATACGCAGTATTTT.

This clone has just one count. The CDR3 bases are TGTGCCAGCAGTTGGCGGAGGGGCACTGAAGCTTTCTTT. It yields the protein CASSWRRGTEAFF. This rearrangement joins TRBV6-5 to TRBJ1-1; TRBD1 might be the D (5 bases). The CDR3 loop spans 13 amino acids. Germline assignment: CDR1 MNHEY and CDR2 SVGAGI. Deletions cut 4 bases from V and 4 bases from J, with 10 bases between.

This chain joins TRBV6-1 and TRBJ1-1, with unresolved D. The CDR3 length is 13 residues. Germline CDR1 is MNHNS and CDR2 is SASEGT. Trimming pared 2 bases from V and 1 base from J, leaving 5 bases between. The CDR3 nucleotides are TGTGCCAGCAGTGAACAGGAGAACACTGAAGCTTTCTTT. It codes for CASSEQENTEAFF.

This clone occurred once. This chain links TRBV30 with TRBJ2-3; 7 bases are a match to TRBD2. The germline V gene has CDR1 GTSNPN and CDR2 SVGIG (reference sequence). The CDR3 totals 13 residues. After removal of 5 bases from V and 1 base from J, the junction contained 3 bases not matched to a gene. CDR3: CAWVSGRTDTQYF. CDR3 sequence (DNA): TGTGCCTGGGTTAGCGGGCGCACAGATACGCAGTATTTT.

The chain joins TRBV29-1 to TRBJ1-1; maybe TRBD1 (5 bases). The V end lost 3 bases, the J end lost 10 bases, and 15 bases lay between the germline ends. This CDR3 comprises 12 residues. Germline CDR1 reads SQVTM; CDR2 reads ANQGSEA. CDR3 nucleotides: TGCAGCGTTGATGAGGGGAGGGTGGGAGCTTTCTTT. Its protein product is CSVDEGRVGAFF.

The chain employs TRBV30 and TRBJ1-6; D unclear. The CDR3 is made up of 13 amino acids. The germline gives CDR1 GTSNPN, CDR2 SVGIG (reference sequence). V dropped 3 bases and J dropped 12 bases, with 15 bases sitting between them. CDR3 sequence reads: CAWSPEVRGPLHF. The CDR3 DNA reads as TGTGCCTGGAGCCCTGAGGTGCGGGGACCCCTCCACTTT.

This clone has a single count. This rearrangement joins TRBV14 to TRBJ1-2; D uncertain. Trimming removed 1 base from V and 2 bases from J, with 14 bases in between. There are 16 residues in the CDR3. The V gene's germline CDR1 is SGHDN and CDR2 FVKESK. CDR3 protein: CASSQGSTGRNYGYTF. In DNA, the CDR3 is TGTGCCAGCAGCCAAGGAAGCACGGGGAGAAACTATGGCTACACCTTC. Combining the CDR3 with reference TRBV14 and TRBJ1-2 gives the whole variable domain EAGVTQFPSHSVIEKGQTVTLRCDPISGHDNLYWYRRVMGKEIKFLLHFVKESKQDESGMPNNRFLAERTGGTYSTLKVQPAELEDSGVYFCASSQGSTGRNYGYTFGSGTRLTVV.

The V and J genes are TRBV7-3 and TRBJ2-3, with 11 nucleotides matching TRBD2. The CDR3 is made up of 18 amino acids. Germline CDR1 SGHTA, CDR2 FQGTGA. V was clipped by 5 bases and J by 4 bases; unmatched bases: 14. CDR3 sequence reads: CASSLSPFLAGGADTQYF. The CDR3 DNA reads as TGTGCCAGCAGCCTAAGCCCCTTCCTAGCGGGGGGCGCAGATACGCAGTATTTT.

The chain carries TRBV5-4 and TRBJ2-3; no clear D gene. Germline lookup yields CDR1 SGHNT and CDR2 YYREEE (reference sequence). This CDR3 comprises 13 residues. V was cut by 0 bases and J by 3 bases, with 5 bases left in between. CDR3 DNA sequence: TGTGCCAGCAGCTTGGACCGGACAGATACGCAGTATTTT. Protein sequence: CASSLDRTDTQYF. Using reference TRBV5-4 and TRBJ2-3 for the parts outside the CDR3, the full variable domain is ETGVTQSPTHLIKTRGQQVTLRCSSQSGHNTVSWYQQALGQGPQFIFQYYREEENGRGNFPPRFSGLQFPNYSSELNVNALELDDSALYLCASSLDRTDTQYFGPGTRLTVL.

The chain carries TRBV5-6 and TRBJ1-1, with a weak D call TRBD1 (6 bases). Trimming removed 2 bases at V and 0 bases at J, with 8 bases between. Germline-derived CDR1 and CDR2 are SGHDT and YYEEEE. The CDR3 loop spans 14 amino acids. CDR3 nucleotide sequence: TGTGCCAGCAGCTTCGGACAGCTGAACACTGAAGCTTTCTTT. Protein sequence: CASSFGQLNTEAFF.

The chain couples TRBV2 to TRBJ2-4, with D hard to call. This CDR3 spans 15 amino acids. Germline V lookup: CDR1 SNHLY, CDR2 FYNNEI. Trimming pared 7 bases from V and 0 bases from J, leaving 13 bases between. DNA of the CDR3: TGTGCCAGCATACCTTCAGCAGGAGCCAAAAACATTCAGTACTTC. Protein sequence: CASIPSAGAKNIQYF.

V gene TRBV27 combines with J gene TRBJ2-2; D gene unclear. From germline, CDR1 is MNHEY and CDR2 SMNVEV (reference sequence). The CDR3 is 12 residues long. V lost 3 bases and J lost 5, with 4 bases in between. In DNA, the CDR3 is TGTGCCAGCAGTTTCCCAACCGGGGAGCTGTTTTTT. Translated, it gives CASSFPTGELFF.

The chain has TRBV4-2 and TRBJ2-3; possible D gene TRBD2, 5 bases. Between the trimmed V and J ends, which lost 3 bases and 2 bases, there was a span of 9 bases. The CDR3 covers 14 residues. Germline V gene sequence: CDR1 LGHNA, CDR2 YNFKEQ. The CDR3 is CASSQQRTTDTQYF. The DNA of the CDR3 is TGTGCCAGCAGCCAGCAGCGGACCACAGATACGCAGTATTTT.

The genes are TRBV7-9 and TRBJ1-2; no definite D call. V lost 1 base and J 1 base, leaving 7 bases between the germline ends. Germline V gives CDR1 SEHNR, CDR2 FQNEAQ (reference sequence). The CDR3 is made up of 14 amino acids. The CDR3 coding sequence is TGTGCCAGCAGCTTAGATCAGGATAACTATGGCTACACCTTC. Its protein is CASSLDQDNYGYTF.